This T cell receptor beta chain was profiled in a study of response to subunit inactivated influenza vaccine (dated by TCRdb to 2016 to 2019). About the study as a whole: To follow how T cells responded to a trivalent subunit inactivated influenza vaccine, the researchers relied on deep quantitative profiling of the T cell receptor repertoire.

This clonotype has just a few counts. Its antigen has not been determined. There are no base qualities to consult, and no much larger clone falls within one base. V and J lose 0 bases and 5 bases, and a span of 10 bases separates them. Reading the germline V gene gives CDR1 SGHDT and CDR2 YYEEEE. The CDR3 sequence holds 14 residues, the cysteine and phenylalanine included. Only the CDR3 region is kept as DNA, spanning 42 bases read in frame from base 1. The receptor library was made with RT-PCR. Sequencing used an Illumina HiSeq 2500. TCRdb ran its own pipeline on the public reads, namely fastp trimming at Q25 and MiXCR clone calling, and kept in-frame beta chains. For every CDR3 protein sequence, its rows merge into one entry that carries the most common genes and DNA. The sample contains 400,000 to 650,000 distinct CDR3 sequences, under 8.5% of them found a single time. Around 13% of the sample goes to the ten largest clones.

On the study overall, not on this receptor specifically: According to the authors, only a limited number of new T cells may be recruited by each seasonal influenza vaccination.

The chain couples TRBV5-6 to TRBJ2-3; too little of a D gene remains to name it. The sequence derives from a man between 50 and 69 years old who received an inactivated influenza vaccine. Donor details come from another sample of the same person, matched by shared clones. The specimen comprised PBMCs from blood, sampled about 23 months after vaccination. The DNA sequence reads TGTGCCAGCAGCTTGGCCGGTCGGCGAGATACGCAGTATTTT. It translates to CASSLAGRRDTQYF.